These 5 T cell receptor beta chains were sequenced from one sample in a study of T cells in localized non-small cell lung cancer (TCRdb year 2020). Libraries came from the immunoSEQ multiplex PCR assay. TCRdb provides this immuneACCESS table in a form limited to in-frame rearrangements. Some clones are lacking; in checked studies, under half of them reflect an unresolved V gene, and why the rest are absent is not known. Here the sample has around 130,000 clones; more than 80% occur a single time. Approximately 1.5% of the sample comes from the top ten. The sequenced sample was peripheral blood, obtained before any cancer treatment. Receptor source: a female donor aged 60 or older with stage I lung adenocarcinoma.

The V and J genes are TRBV10-3 and TRBJ1-5; 11 positions match TRBD1. Germline V gene sequence: CDR1 ENHRY, CDR2 SYGVKD. The V gene end was trimmed by 6 bases and the J gene end by 4 bases; junction bases not matched to a gene: 5. CDR3 length: 15 residues. In nucleotides, the CDR3 is TGTGCCATCAGGAGGGGACAGGGGGAGAATCAGCCCCAGCATTTT. This gives the protein CAIRRGQGENQPQHF.

This clone turned up a few times. The chain carries TRBV7-3 and TRBJ2-5; D is ambiguous. Trimming removed 4 bases from V and 2 bases from J, with 11 bases in between. In germline, CDR1 is SGHTA, CDR2 FQGTGA. The CDR3 sequence is 14 residues long. CDR3 sequence reads: CASSSSAGQETQYF. As DNA, the CDR3 is TGTGCCAGCAGCTCATCCGCTGGTCAAGAGACCCAGTACTTC.

The gene calls are TRBV7-8 and TRBJ2-1; TRBD1 aligns across 8 bases. This CDR3 region has 15 residues. Germline V gene lookup returns CDR1 SGHVS and CDR2 FQNEAQ. V was pared by 5 bases and J by 5 bases, with 8 bases of the junction left unmatched. CDR3 DNA: TGTGCCAGCAGCCGGGGACAGGCGAGACACAATGAGCAGTTCTTC. Its translation: CASSRGQARHNEQFF.

This clone appeared a few times. J is TRBJ1-5 and V is TRBV6-6; D gene uncertain. The germline V gene has CDR1 MNHNY and CDR2 SVGAGI (reference sequence). The CDR3 runs to 14 residues. Trimming removed 5 bases at V and 0 bases at J, with 8 bases between. The CDR3 region is CASSPLNSNQPQHF. CDR3 bases: TGTGCCAGCAGTCCGCTGAATAGCAATCAGCCCCAGCATTTT.

DNA of the CDR3: TGTGCCAGCAGTTTATCAGGCCGGGCTAGCACAGATACGCAGTATTTT. Protein: CASSLSGRASTDTQYF. The gene calls are TRBV27 and TRBJ2-3; the D is unclear. Germline assignment: CDR1 MNHEY and CDR2 SMNVEV (reference sequence). Between the trimmed V and J ends, which lost 0 bases and 0 bases, there was a span of 10 bases. The CDR3 covers 16 residues.